Presented here are 10 T cell receptor beta chains from one specimen sequenced in a study of CD8+CD57+ T cells in acquired aplastic anemia. TCR beta VDJ and CDR3 profiling used genomic DNA as template. TCRdb recomputed calls from the reads with MiXCR, one row per CDR3 protein. The sample carries 180,000 or so distinct CDR3 sequences, 48% recorded once. All patients picked for sequencing had shown, by flow cytometry, an expansion of CD8+CD57+ cells. Sequenced: sorted CD4+, CD8+, or CD8+CD57+ T cells (not recorded which) from PBMCs. Every receptor here comes from a human donor with aplastic anemia.

The chain links TRBV20-1 to TRBJ2-7; the D is unclear. Germline V gives CDR1 DFQATT, CDR2 SNEGSKA (reference sequence). V was shortened by 7 bases and J by 4 bases, with 14 bases between the two germline ends. The CDR3 runs to 12 residues. CDR3 bases: TGCAGTGGAGCAAAAGAGAATTACGAGCAGTACTTC. Translated: CSGAKENYEQYF.

This clonotype was found many times. The V call is TRBV27, the J call TRBJ2-3; D possibly corresponds to TRBD1 (5 bases). CDR1 MNHEY and CDR2 SMNVEV come from the germline V gene (reference sequence). The CDR3 covers 14 residues. V lost 2 bases, J lost 5 bases, and 11 bases lay in between. CDR3 nucleotide sequence: TGTGCCAGCAGTTTAGGGGCACGGGTAGATACGCAGTATTTT. As protein: CASSLGARVDTQYF.

J is TRBJ2-1 and V is TRBV11-2, with D perhaps given as TRBD1 or TRBD2 (7 bases each). The CDR3 consists of 16 residues. Trimming shortened V by 4 bases and J by 2 bases, and 15 bases separated the two germline ends. CDR1 is SGHAT, CDR2 FQNNGV, per germline. CDR3 in amino acids: CASSSRQGGTYNEQFF. The CDR3 DNA is TGTGCCAGCAGCTCCCGACAGGGAGGGACCTACAATGAGCAGTTCTTC. The complete variable domain, with remaining parts taken from reference TRBV11-2 and TRBJ2-1, reads EAGVAQSPRYKIIEKRQSVAFWCNPISGHATLYWYQQILGQGPKLLIQFQNNGVVDDSQLPKDRFSAERLKGVDSTLKIQPAKLEDSAVYLCASSSRQGGTYNEQFFGPGTRLTVL.

A single count supports this clonotype. A much larger clone differs by one base, so this may be a read error. V and J are TRBV18 and TRBJ2-7; TRBD1 agrees at 7 bases. Germline assignment: CDR1 KGHSH and CDR2 LQKENI. This CDR3 region has 14 residues. The CDR3 region has the DNA TGTGCCAGCTCACCACGACAGGGCCTCTACGGGCAGTACTTC. Translating it yields CASSPRQGLYGQYF.

This sequence joins TRBV29-1 and TRBJ1-2; no clear D gene. Germline CDR1 is SQVTM and CDR2 is ANQGSEA. V lost 4 bases and J 2 bases, leaving 2 bases between the germline ends. This CDR3 comprises 10 residues. The CDR3 spells CSVANYGYTF. Written as DNA, the CDR3 is TGCAGCGTTGCAAACTATGGCTACACCTTC.

The V gene is TRBV2, the J gene TRBJ2-3, with a tentative D call TRBD2 (6 bases). From germline, CDR1 is SNHLY and CDR2 FYNNEI. The V end was cut by 10 bases, the J end by 4 bases, with 18 bases between. The CDR3 covers 14 residues. The CDR3: CAILGAGTPDTQYF. The CDR3 DNA is TGTGCCATCCTAGGGGCGGGGACTCCAGATACGCAGTATTTT. The full variable domain, with the rest looked up from reference TRBV2 and TRBJ2-3, is EPEVTQTPSHQVTQMGQEVILRCVPISNHLYFYWYRQILGQKVEFLVSFYNNEISEKSEIFDDQFSVERPDGSNFTLKIRSTKLEDSAMYFCAILGAGTPDTQYFGPGTRLTVL.

This clonotype was seen at least ten times. The chain links TRBV20-1 to TRBJ2-2, with D possibly being TRBD2 (5 bases). This CDR3 region has 16 residues. Trimming took off 0 bases at V and 5 bases at J, with 16 bases between the two ends. Germline CDR1 reads DFQATT; CDR2 reads SNEGSKA (reference sequence). The CDR3 loop is CSARDWASGDTGELFF. For the CDR3, the DNA is TGCAGTGCTAGAGATTGGGCCAGCGGCGATACCGGGGAGCTGTTTTTT.

Many counts were recorded for this clonotype. The chain has TRBV6-5 and TRBJ1-2, with D perhaps TRBD1 (5 bases). Germline V gene sequence: CDR1 MNHEY, CDR2 SVGAGI. Trimming shortened V by 7 bases and J by 2 bases, and 8 bases separated the two germline ends. This CDR3 contains 12 residues. The CDR3: CASKRTNYGYTF. The DNA of the CDR3 is TGTGCCAGCAAAAGGACAAACTATGGCTACACCTTC.

The rearrangement links TRBV9 to TRBJ2-3, with 8 nucleotides matching TRBD2. Trimming took 0 bases from V and 5 from J; bases not matched to a gene: 5. The CDR3 totals 15 residues. Germline CDR1 is SGDLS and CDR2 is YYNGEE. The CDR3 DNA follows: TGTGCCAGCAGCGTAGTAGGAACTAGCGGAGATACGCAGTATTTT. This gives the protein CASSVVGTSGDTQYF.

The gene calls are TRBV7-9 and TRBJ1-2, with D unresolved. Looked up from germline, CDR1 is SEHNR and CDR2 is FQNEAQ (reference sequence). The V end was cut by 3 bases, the J end by 8 bases, with 16 bases between. The CDR3 covers 14 residues. The CDR3 sequence is CASSLSGDGWGYTF. The CDR3 DNA follows: TGTGCCAGCAGCTTGTCGGGTGATGGATGGGGCTACACCTTC.